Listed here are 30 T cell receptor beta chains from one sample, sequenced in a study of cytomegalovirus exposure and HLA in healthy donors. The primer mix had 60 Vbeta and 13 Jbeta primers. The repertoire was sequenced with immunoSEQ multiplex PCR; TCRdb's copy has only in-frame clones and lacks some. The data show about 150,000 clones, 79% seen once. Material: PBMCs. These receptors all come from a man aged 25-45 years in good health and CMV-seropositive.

The CDR3 region has the DNA TGTGCCAGCAGTCCTGGACAGGGGGCCCCCTACGAGCAGTACTTC. Translation gives CASSPGQGAPYEQYF. This chain joins TRBV28 and TRBJ2-7; 11 nucleotides line up with TRBD1. The CDR3 is made up of 15 amino acids. The J segment lost 2 bases and the V segment lost 5 bases, leaving 5 bases of the junction unmatched. The V gene's germline CDR1 is MDHEN and CDR2 SYDVKM.

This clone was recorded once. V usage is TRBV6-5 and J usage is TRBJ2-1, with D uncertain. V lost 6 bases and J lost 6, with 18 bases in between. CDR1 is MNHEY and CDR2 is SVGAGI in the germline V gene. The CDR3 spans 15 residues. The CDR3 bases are TGTGCCAGCAGACGACCAGCGATGGAACGCAATGAGCAGTTCTTC. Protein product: CASRRPAMERNEQFF.

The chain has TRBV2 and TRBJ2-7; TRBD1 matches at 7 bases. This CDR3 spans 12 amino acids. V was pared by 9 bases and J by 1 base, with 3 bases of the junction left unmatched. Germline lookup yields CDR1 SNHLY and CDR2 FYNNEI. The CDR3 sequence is CASRDSSYEQYF. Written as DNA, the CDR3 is TGTGCCAGTAGGGACAGTTCCTACGAGCAGTACTTC.

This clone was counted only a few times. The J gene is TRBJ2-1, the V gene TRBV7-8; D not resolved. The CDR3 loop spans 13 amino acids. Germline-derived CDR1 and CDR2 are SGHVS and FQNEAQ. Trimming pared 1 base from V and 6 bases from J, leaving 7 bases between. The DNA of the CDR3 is TGTGCCAGCAGCTTAGTGAGGCCCAATGAGCAGTTCTTC. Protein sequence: CASSLVRPNEQFF.

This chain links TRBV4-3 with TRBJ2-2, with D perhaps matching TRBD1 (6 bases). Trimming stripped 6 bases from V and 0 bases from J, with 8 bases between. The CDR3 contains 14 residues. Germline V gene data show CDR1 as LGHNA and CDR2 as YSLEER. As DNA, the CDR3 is TGCGCCAGCAGGAACAGGGCGAACACCGGGGAGCTGTTTTTT. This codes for CASRNRANTGELFF.

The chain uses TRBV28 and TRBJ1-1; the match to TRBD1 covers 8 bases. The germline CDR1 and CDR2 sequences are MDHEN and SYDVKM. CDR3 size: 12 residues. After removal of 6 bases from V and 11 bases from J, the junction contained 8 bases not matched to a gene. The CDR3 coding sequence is TGTGCCAGCAGGCAGGGCAGGGGGCTGGCTTTCTTT. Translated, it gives CASRQGRGLAFF.

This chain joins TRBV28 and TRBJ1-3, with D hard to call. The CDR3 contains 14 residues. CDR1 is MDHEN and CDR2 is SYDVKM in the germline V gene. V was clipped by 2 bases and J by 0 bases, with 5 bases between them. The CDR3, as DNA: TGTGCCAGCAGTTTACGGAGCTCTGGAAACACCATATATTTT. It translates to CASSLRSSGNTIYF.

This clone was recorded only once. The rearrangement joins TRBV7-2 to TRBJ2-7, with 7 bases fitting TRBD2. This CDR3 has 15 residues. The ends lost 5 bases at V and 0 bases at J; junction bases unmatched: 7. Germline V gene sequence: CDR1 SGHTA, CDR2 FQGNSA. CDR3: CASSQAGLPSYEQYF. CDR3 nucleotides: TGTGCCAGCAGCCAGGCGGGACTACCCTCCTACGAGCAGTACTTC.

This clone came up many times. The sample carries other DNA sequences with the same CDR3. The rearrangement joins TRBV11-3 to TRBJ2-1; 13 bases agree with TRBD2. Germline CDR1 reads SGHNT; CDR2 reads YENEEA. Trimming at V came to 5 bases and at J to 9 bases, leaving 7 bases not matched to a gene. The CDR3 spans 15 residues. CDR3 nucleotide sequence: TGTGCCAGCAGCCCTGGACTAGCGGGAGTGGGTGAGCAGTTCTTC. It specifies CASSPGLAGVGEQFF. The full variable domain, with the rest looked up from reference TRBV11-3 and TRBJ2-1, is EAGVVQSPRYKIIEKKQPVAFWCNPISGHNTLYWYLQNLGQGPELLIRYENEEAVDDSQLPKDRFSAERLKGVDSTLKIQPAELGDSAVYLCASSPGLAGVGEQFFGPGTRLTVL.

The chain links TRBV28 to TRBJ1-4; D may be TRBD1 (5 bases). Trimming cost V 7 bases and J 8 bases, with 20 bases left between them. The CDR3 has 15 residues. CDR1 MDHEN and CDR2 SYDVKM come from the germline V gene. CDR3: CASKTGGVEEEKLFF. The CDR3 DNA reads TGTGCCAGCAAAACCGGGGGGGTGGAAGAAGAAAAACTGTTTTTT.

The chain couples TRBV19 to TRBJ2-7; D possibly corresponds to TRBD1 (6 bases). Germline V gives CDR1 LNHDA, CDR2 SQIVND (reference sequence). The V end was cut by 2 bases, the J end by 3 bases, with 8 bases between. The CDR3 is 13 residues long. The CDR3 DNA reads TGTGCCAGTAGTATAAACAGGGACTACGAGCAGTACTTC. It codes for CASSINRDYEQYF. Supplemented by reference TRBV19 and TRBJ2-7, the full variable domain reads DGGITQSPKYLFRKEGQNVTLSCEQNLNHDAMYWYRQDPGQGLRLIYYSQIVNDFQKGDIAEGYSVSREKKESFPLTVTSAQKNPTAFYLCASSINRDYEQYFGPGTRLTVT.

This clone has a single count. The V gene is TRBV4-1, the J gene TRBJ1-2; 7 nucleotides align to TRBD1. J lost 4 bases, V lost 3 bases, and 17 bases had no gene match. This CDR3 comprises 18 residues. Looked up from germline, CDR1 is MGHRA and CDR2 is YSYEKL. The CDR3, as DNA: TGCGCCAGCAGCCACACTAGGACAGGCCCTGGAAAGGGCTATGGCTACACCTTC. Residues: CASSHTRTGPGKGYGYTF.

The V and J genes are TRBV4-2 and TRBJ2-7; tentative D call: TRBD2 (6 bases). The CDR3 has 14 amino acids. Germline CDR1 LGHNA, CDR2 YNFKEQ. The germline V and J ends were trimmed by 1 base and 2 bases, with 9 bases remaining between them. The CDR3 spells CASSQVQRAYEQYF. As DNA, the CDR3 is TGTGCCAGCAGCCAAGTCCAGCGGGCCTACGAGCAGTACTTC.

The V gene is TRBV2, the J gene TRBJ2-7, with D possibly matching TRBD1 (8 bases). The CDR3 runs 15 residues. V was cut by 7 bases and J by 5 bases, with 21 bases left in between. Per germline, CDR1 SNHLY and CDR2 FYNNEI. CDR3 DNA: TGTGCCAGCACCGCCTACAGGGGGGGAACCGACGAGCAGTACTTC. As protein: CASTAYRGGTDEQYF.

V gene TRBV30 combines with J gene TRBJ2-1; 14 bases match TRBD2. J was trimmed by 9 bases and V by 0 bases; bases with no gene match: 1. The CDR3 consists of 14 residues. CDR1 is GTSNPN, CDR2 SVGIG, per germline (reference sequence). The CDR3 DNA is TGTGCCTGGAGTGTAGGACTAGCGGGAGGTGAGCAGTTCTTC. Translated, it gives CAWSVGLAGGEQFF. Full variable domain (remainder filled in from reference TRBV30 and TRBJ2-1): SQTIHQWPATLVQPVGSPLSLECTVEGTSNPNLYWYRQAAGRGLQLLFYSVGIGQISSEVPQNLSASRPQDRQFILSSKKLLLSDSGFYLCAWSVGLAGGEQFFGPGTRLTVL.

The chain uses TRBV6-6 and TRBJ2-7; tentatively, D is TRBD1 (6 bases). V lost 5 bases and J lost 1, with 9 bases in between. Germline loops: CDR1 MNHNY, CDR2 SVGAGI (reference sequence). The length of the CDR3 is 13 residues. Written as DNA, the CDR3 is TGTGCCAGCAGTGGGACACCTTCCTACGAGCAGTACTTC. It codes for CASSGTPSYEQYF.

CDR3 nucleotide sequence: TGTGCCAGCAGCCCAACTATGAACACTGAAGCTTTCTTT. Translation gives CASSPTMNTEAFF. This sequence joins TRBV4-2 and TRBJ1-1; D is uncertain. The CDR3 totals 13 residues. The germline gives CDR1 LGHNA, CDR2 YNFKEQ. V lost 4 bases and J lost 0, with 6 bases in between.

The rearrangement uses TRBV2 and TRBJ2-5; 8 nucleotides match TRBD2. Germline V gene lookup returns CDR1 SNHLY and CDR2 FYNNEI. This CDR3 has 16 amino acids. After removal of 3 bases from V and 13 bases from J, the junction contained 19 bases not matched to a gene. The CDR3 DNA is TGTGCCAGCAGTGAGGAGGGAGGGGGTAGCGGGGATCCCCGGTACTTC. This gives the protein CASSEEGGGSGDPRYF.

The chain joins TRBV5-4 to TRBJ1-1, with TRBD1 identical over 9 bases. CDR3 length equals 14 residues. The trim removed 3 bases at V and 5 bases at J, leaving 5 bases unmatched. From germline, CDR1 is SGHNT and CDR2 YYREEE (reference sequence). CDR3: CASSSNGQGTEAFF. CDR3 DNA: TGTGCCAGCAGCTCCAATGGACAGGGGACTGAAGCTTTCTTT.

Here the CDR3 reads CASSSRERLAGGELFF. As DNA, the CDR3 is TGTGCCAGCAGCTCCCGAGAGAGACTAGCAGGCGGGGAGCTGTTTTTT. The gene calls are TRBV4-2 and TRBJ2-2; 7 positions agree with TRBD2. The junction had 13 bases not matched to a gene; V was cut back by 5 bases and J by 7 bases. The CDR3 totals 16 residues. Germline values: CDR1 LGHNA, CDR2 YNFKEQ.

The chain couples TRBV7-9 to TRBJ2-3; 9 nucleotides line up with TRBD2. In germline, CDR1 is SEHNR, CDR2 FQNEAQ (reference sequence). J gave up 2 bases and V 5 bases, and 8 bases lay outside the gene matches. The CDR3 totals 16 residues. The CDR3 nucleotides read TGTGCCAGCAGCCAAGGGCTAGCGGGGCACACAGATACGCAGTATTTT. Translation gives CASSQGLAGHTDTQYF.

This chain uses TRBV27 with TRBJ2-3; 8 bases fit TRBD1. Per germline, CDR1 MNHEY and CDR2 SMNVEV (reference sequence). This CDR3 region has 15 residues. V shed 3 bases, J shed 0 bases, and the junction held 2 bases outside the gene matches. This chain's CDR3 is CASSFRGPSTDTQYF. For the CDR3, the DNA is TGTGCCAGCAGTTTCAGGGGGCCGAGCACAGATACGCAGTATTTT.

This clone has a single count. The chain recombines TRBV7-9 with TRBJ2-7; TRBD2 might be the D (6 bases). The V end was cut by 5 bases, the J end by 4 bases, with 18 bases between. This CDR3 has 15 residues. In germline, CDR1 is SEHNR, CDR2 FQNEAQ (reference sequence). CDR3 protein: CASSPPGREPYEQYF. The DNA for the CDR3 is TGTGCCAGCAGCCCCCCGGGACGGGAGCCGTACGAGCAGTACTTC.

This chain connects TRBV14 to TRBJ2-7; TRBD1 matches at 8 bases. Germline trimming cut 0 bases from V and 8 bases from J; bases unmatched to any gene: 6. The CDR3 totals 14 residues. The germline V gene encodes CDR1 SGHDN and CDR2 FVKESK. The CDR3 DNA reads TGTGCCAGCAGCCAAGATTTCCAGGGGGCAAAGCAGTACTTC. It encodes CASSQDFQGAKQYF.

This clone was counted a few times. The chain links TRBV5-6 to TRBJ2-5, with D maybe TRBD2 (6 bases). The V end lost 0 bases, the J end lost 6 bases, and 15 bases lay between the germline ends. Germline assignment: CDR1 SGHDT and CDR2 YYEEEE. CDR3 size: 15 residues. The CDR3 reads CASSLGSLAPQTQYF. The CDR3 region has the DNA TGTGCCAGCAGCTTGGGCTCCCTAGCGCCGCAGACCCAGTACTTC. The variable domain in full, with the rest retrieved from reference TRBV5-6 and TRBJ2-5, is DAGVTQSPTHLIKTRGQQVTLRCSPKSGHDTVSWYQQALGQGPQFIFQYYEEEERQRGNFPDRFSGHQFPNYSSELNVNALLLGDSALYLCASSLGSLAPQTQYFGPGTRLLVL.

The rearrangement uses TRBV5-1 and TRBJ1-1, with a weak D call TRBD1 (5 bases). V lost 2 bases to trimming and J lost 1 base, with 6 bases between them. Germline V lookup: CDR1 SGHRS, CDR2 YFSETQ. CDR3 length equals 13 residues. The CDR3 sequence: CASSFGGNTEAFF. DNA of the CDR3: TGCGCCAGCAGCTTCGGGGGGAACACTGAAGCTTTCTTT.

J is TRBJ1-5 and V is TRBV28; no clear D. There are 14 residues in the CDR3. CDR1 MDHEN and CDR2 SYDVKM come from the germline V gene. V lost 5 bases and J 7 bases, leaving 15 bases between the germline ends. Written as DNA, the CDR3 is TGTGCCAGCAGTGCGACGGCGAGGGAACAGCCCCAGCATTTT. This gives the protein CASSATAREQPQHF. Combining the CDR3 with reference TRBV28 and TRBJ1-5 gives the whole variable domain DVKVTQSSRYLVKRTGEKVFLECVQDMDHENMFWYRQDPGLGLRLIYFSYDVKMKEKGDIPEGYSVSREKKERFSLILESASTNQTSMYLCASSATAREQPQHFGDGTRLSIL.

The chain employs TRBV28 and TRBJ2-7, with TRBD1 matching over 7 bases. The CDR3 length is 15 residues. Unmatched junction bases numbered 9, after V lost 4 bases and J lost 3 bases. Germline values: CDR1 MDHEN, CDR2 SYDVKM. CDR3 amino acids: CASSYPRDSYYEQYF. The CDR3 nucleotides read TGTGCCAGCAGTTATCCCCGGGACAGCTACTACGAGCAGTACTTC.

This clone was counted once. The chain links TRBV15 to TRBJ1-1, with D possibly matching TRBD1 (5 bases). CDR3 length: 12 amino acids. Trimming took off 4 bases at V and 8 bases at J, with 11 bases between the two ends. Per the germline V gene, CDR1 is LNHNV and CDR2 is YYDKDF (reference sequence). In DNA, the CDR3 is TGTGCCACCAGCAACACAGGCGCGGAAGCTTTCTTT. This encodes CATSNTGAEAFF.

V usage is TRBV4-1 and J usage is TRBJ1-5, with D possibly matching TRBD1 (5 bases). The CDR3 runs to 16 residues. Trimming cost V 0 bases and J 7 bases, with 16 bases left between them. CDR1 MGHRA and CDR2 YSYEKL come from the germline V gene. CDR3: CASSQEGLSLGQPQHF. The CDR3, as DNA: TGCGCCAGCAGCCAAGAGGGACTGTCCCTGGGGCAGCCCCAGCATTTT.